These 8 T cell receptor beta chains were sequenced from one sample in a study of blood T cell repertoires in COVID-19. Repertoires were generated with immunoSEQ multiplex PCR, while TCRdb's copy carries only in-frame clones and drops some. The sample contains approximately 100,000 clones, roughly 89% of which appear only once. Sequenced: peripheral blood. These receptors were taken from a human donor with COVID-19, enrolled during active disease. The donor label of this sample is uncertain.

The chain is built from TRBV6-1 and TRBJ1-2, with no clear D. There are 15 residues in the CDR3. Per germline, CDR1 MNHNS and CDR2 SASEGT. The V end lost 0 bases, the J end lost 5 bases, and 13 bases lay between the germline ends. The CDR3 DNA reads TGTGCCAGCAGTGAAGCGGGTAACGGGGTATATGGCTACACCTTC. It encodes CASSEAGNGVYGYTF.

The chain combines TRBV11-2 with TRBJ2-3, with 9 nucleotides matching TRBD2. From germline, CDR1 is SGHAT and CDR2 FQNNGV. The J segment lost 2 bases and the V segment lost 3 bases, leaving 3 bases of the junction unmatched. The CDR3 spans 15 residues. The CDR3 DNA sequence: TGTGCCAGCAGCTTTAGCGGGGGAGCCACAGATACGCAGTATTTT. It yields the protein CASSFSGGATDTQYF.

The chain links TRBV5-1 to TRBJ1-4; the match to TRBD1 covers 7 bases. The germline CDR1 and CDR2 sequences are SGHRS and YFSETQ. Trimming at V came to 5 bases and at J to 5 bases, leaving 6 bases not matched to a gene. This CDR3 contains 14 residues. In DNA form, the CDR3 reads TGCGCCAGCAGAACAGGGGCTGGGAATGAAAAACTGTTTTTT. Translating gives CASRTGAGNEKLFF.

The chain joins TRBV5-1 to TRBJ2-3, with D possibly TRBD2 on 5 matching bases. V shed 4 bases and J shed 0 bases, with 12 bases lying between them. CDR1 and CDR2 from the germline V gene are SGHRS and YFSETQ. This CDR3 has 15 residues. The CDR3 DNA follows: TGCGCCAGCAGCCCGGGGAGCGGTAGCACAGATACGCAGTATTTT. Translation: CASSPGSGSTDTQYF.

The chain has TRBV3-1 (or the pseudogene TRBV3-2) and TRBJ1-5; D might be TRBD1 (5 bases). CDR1 is LGHDT and CDR2 is YNNKEL in the germline V gene (reference sequence). V was pared by 0 bases and J by 2 bases, with 11 bases between. The CDR3 extends over 16 amino acids. In DNA form, the CDR3 reads TGTGCCAGCAGCCAAGAAACAGGCTGGGGCAATCAGCCCCAGCATTTT. It codes for CASSQETGWGNQPQHF.

The chain uses TRBV25-1 and TRBJ1-1; the D is unclear. The CDR3 has 15 amino acids. V gave up 1 base and J gave up 10 bases, with 19 bases separating them. Per germline, CDR1 MGHDK and CDR2 SYGVNS. The CDR3 loop is CASSEWADTKSGAFF. CDR3 in DNA: TGTGCCAGCAGTGAATGGGCGGATACGAAAAGCGGAGCTTTCTTT.

The rearrangement links TRBV12-3 or TRBV12-4 to TRBJ2-1, with no clear D. This CDR3 has 13 amino acids. The ends were cut back, 6 bases at V and 6 bases at J, with 12 bases in the middle. For the CDR3, the DNA is TGTGCCAGCAGCCCCGGGTACTCCAATGAGCAGTTCTTC. This encodes CASSPGYSNEQFF.

The chain uses TRBV7-9 and TRBJ1-2; possible D gene TRBD1, 5 bases. The CDR3 is 16 residues long. Germline-derived CDR1 and CDR2 are SEHNR and FQNEAQ (reference sequence). V shed 4 bases and J shed 3 bases, with 18 bases lying between them. The CDR3 bases are TGTGCCAGCAGCTCAGTGATGGACATATTGGACTATGGCTACACCTTC. Encoded protein: CASSSVMDILDYGYTF.